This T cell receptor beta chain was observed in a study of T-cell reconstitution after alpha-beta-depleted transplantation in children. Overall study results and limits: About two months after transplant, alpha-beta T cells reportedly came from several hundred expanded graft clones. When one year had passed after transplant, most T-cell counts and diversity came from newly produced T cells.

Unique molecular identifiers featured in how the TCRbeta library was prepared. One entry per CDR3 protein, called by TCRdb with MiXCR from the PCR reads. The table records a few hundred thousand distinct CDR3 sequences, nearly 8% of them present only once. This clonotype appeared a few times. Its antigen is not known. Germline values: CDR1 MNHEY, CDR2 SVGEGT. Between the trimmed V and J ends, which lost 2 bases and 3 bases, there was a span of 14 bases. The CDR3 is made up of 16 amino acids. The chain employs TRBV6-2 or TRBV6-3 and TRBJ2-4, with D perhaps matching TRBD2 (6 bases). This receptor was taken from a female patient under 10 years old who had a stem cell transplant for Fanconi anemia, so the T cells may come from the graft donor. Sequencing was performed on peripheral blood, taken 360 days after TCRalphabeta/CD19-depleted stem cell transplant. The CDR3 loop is CASSYVGSWSKNIQYF. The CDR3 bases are TGTGCCAGCAGTTACGTCGGGAGCTGGAGCAAAAACATTCAGTACTTC.